This TCR beta chain was retrieved from a study of blood T cell repertoires in COVID-19. For the study at large: Some COVID-19 samples were acute and others convalescent; all came from the United States, Italy and Spain.

The J segment lost 0 bases and the V segment lost 10 bases, leaving 2 bases of the junction unmatched. Looked up from germline, CDR1 is SGHNT and CDR2 is YYREEE (reference sequence). The CDR3 length is 15 residues. This table comes from immunoSEQ multiplex PCR, and its TCRdb copy is limited to in-frame clones, with some not included. The sample holds 50,000 to 65,000 clones, more than 75% seen once. The chain employs TRBV5-4 and TRBJ2-1, with 15 bases fitting TRBD2. The sequencing input was peripheral blood. The TCR was taken from a man between 65 and 80 years old with acute or convalescent COVID-19. For the CDR3, the DNA is TGTGCCGGGACTAGCGGGGGGACCTCCTACAATGAGCAGTTCTTC. Translated, it gives CAGTSGGTSYNEQFF.